The subject of this entry is one TCR beta chain. With 0 bases clipped from V and 1 base from J, the junction kept 16 bases outside the gene matches. This CDR3 contains 21 residues. CDR1 and CDR2 (germline): SNHLY, FYNNEI. This sample was taken from a study of preoperative IRX-2 immunotherapy in early breast cancer. Treatment: preoperative locoregional IRX-2 cytokine immunotherapy. Preoperative locoregional IRX-2 cytokine immunotherapy was tested in the phase Ib source study. Assay used: immunoSEQ multiplex PCR; TCRdb lists only in-frame clones, some missing. Counted here are fewer than 30,000 clones, 90% occurring once; the ten biggest clones make up roughly 10%.

The J gene is TRBJ2-2, the V gene TRBV2, with 8 bases that match TRBD2. The receptor was derived from a human donor with breast cancer. Collection took place from a patient treated with IRX-2 immunotherapy. The CDR3 bases are TGTGCCAGCAGTGAAGCCCCTCGCGGGGGGCCGGGGACGTGGAACACCGGGGAGCTGTTTTTT. Protein product: CASSEAPRGGPGTWNTGELFF.